These 17 T cell receptor beta chains share one sample of origin, sequenced in a study of cytomegalovirus exposure and HLA in healthy donors. Primers included in the PCR were 60 Vbeta and 13 Jbeta primers. The method was immunoSEQ multiplex PCR; TCRdb's version includes in-frame clones alone and lacks a portion of them. The sample has 200,000 to 250,000 clones, 82% seen once. Sequences were obtained from PBMCs. Every receptor here comes from a woman aged 40 to 55 in good health and CMV-seropositive.

The genes are TRBV9 and TRBJ2-5; 11 nucleotides agree with TRBD2. The length of the CDR3 is 15 residues. Germline CDR1 is SGDLS and CDR2 is YYNGEE. V trimming: 2 bases; J trimming: 4 bases; junction bases outside the gene matches: 4. DNA of the CDR3: TGTGCCAGCAGCGTTAGCGGGAGGGCCGGAGAGACCCAGTACTTC. Its protein product is CASSVSGRAGETQYF. Filled out from reference TRBV9 and TRBJ2-5, the complete variable domain reads DSGVTQTPKHLITATGQRVTLRCSPRSGDLSVYWYQQSLDQGLQFLIQYYNGEERAKGNILERFSAQQFPDLHSELNLSSLELGDSALYFCASSVSGRAGETQYFGPGTRLLVL.

The gene calls are TRBV18 and TRBJ2-3, with 9 nucleotides matching TRBD1. Losses at the gene ends were 6 bases for V and 6 bases for J; bases not matched to a gene: 10. CDR1 KGHSH and CDR2 LQKENI come from the germline V gene. The CDR3 has 15 amino acids. The CDR3 nucleotides are TGTGCCAGCTCGCCTCTAACAGGGGGCGGCGATACGCAGTATTTT. Amino acid sequence: CASSPLTGGGDTQYF.

This clone was picked up a small number of times. This sample also contains other DNA sequences that code for the same CDR3. The chain couples TRBV6-5 to TRBJ2-7; perhaps TRBD2 as D (5 bases). This CDR3 has 13 residues. Germline V gene sequence: CDR1 MNHEY, CDR2 SVGAGI. With 7 bases removed from V and 2 bases from J, the gap between germline ends came to 12 bases. CDR3 bases: TGTGCCAGCACCGAAACGGGAACCTACGAGCAGTACTTC. Its translation is CASTETGTYEQYF.

This clone was counted a few times. The chain recombines TRBV6-5 with TRBJ1-1; TRBD1 aligns across 8 bases. J lost 3 bases, V lost 4 bases, and 4 bases had no gene match. The CDR3 consists of 14 residues. The germline V gene has CDR1 MNHEY and CDR2 SVGAGI. The CDR3, as DNA: TGTGCCAGCAGTTTTGGACAGGGCGACACTGAAGCTTTCTTT. It specifies CASSFGQGDTEAFF.

This clone has only one observation. V is TRBV27 and J is TRBJ2-7, with TRBD1 identical over 10 bases. The junction had 8 bases not matched to a gene; V was cut back by 5 bases and J by 1 base. Germline lookup yields CDR1 MNHEY and CDR2 SMNVEV (reference sequence). This CDR3 has 16 residues. The CDR3 DNA is TGTGCCAGCAGTCCCCGGGACAGGGGAAATTCCTACGAGCAGTACTTC. It encodes CASSPRDRGNSYEQYF.

The chain carries TRBV11-1 and TRBJ2-5; 8 nucleotides agree with TRBD1. This CDR3 contains 15 residues. Germline assignment: CDR1 SGHAT and CDR2 FQDESV (reference sequence). The J segment lost 5 bases and the V segment lost 7 bases, leaving 12 bases of the junction unmatched. This chain's CDR3 is CASTSSGQGIETQYF. The CDR3 DNA follows: TGTGCCAGCACCTCATCAGGACAGGGAATTGAGACCCAGTACTTC. The whole variable domain, filled in from reference TRBV11-1 and TRBJ2-5, reads EAEVAQSPRYKITEKSQAVAFWCDPISGHATLYWYRQILGQGPELLVQFQDESVVDDSQLPKDRFSAERLKGVDSTLKIQPAELGDSAMYLCASTSSGQGIETQYFGPGTRLLVL.

This clone appeared a few times. The gene calls are TRBV7-7 and TRBJ2-5, with TRBD2 identical over 8 bases. This CDR3 has 14 amino acids. Germline loops: CDR1 SSHAT, CDR2 FNYEAQ (reference sequence). V trimming: 5 bases; J trimming: 2 bases; junction bases outside the gene matches: 4. CDR3 sequence reads: CASSPGGGQETQYF. For the CDR3, the DNA is TGTGCCAGCAGCCCCGGGGGGGGGCAAGAGACCCAGTACTTC.

The rearrangement links TRBV7-3 to TRBJ2-4; D is possibly TRBD1 (6 bases). Trimming took off 4 bases at V and 3 bases at J, with 16 bases between the two ends. From germline, CDR1 is SGHTA and CDR2 FQGTGA. The CDR3 runs 16 residues. CDR3 sequence reads: CASSSGPEGDKNIQYF. DNA of the CDR3: TGTGCCAGCAGCTCCGGACCCGAGGGGGACAAAAACATTCAGTACTTC.

This clone was seen only a few times. V usage is TRBV7-9 and J usage is TRBJ2-7; maybe TRBD2 (5 bases). The V gene lost 2 bases and the J gene lost 3 bases, with 20 bases spanning the gap. Germline V lookup: CDR1 SEHNR, CDR2 FQNEAQ (reference sequence). The CDR3 totals 17 residues. CDR3 region: CASSLTASYTQDYEQYF. Here the CDR3 DNA reads TGTGCCAGCAGCTTAACGGCTAGCTACACCCAAGACTACGAGCAGTACTTC.

The V call is TRBV30, the J call TRBJ2-1; TRBD1 is a possible D gene (6 bases). This CDR3 is built from 13 residues. V lost 5 bases to trimming and J lost 8 bases, with 16 bases between them. Germline V gives CDR1 GTSNPN, CDR2 SVGIG (reference sequence). Written as DNA, the CDR3 is TGTGCCTGGGACAGGTCTCTCCGGGATGAGCAGTTCTTC. Protein: CAWDRSLRDEQFF.

This rearrangement joins TRBV5-6 to TRBJ2-5; 14 nucleotides align to TRBD2. V lost 4 bases to trimming and J lost 12 bases; unmatched junction nucleotides: 8. Germline V gives CDR1 SGHDT, CDR2 YYEEEE. The length of the CDR3 is 14 residues. CDR3 sequence reads: CASSPGLAGEPEYF. CDR3 nucleotide sequence: TGTGCCAGCAGCCCGGGACTAGCGGGGGAGCCAGAGTACTTC.

This chain links TRBV28 with TRBJ1-1; TRBD1 matches at 9 bases. The germline gives CDR1 MDHEN, CDR2 SYDVKM. Losses at the gene ends were 6 bases for V and 3 bases for J; bases not matched to a gene: 2. The CDR3 consists of 13 residues. In nucleotides, the CDR3 is TGTGCCAGCAGGACAGGGGGGGACACTGAAGCTTTCTTT. This codes for CASRTGGDTEAFF.

This clone was detected a few times. The chain combines TRBV5-6 with TRBJ2-3, with TRBD2 matching 7 bases. The CDR3 sequence is 15 residues long. The germline CDR1 and CDR2 sequences are SGHDT and YYEEEE. The V segment lost 1 base and the J segment 4 bases; nucleotides outside the gene matches: 6. CDR3 bases: TGTGCCAGCAGCTTGCGGGGGGAAAGGGCAGATACGCAGTATTTT. It yields the protein CASSLRGERADTQYF.

The chain is built from TRBV10-3 and TRBJ2-1; the match to TRBD2 covers 9 bases. CDR3 length equals 13 residues. The germline V gene has CDR1 ENHRY and CDR2 SYGVKD. V lost 7 bases and J lost 10; bases outside the gene matches: 8. CDR3 in DNA: TGTGCCATCACTGGCGGGGGGGCCGGGGAGCAGTTCTTC. This translates into CAITGGGAGEQFF.

About this clone: At one of its ends the junction is not consistent with the germline gene, which may arise from a read error. Other DNA sequences in the sample encode the same CDR3. This chain joins TRBV7-2 and TRBJ2-7, with D possibly TRBD2 on 6 matching bases. This CDR3 comprises 14 residues. Germline V gene sequence: CDR1 SGHTA, CDR2 FQGNSA. CDR3 DNA sequence: TGTGCCAGCATCCCGGCCGGGACTGCCTACGAACAGTACTTC. Residues: CASIPAGTAYEQYF.

The sample holds one count of this clone. The CDR3 bases are TGTGCCACCGGAGGGCAGGGAGGTTCACCCCTCCACTTT. Protein sequence: CATGGQGGSPLHF. V is TRBV9 and J is TRBJ1-6, with a possible D match to TRBD1 (5 bases). V was shortened by 9 bases and J by 9 bases, with 16 bases between the two germline ends. Germline assignment: CDR1 SGDLS and CDR2 YYNGEE. This CDR3 region has 13 residues.

J is TRBJ2-1 and V is TRBV5-4; TRBD2 matches 8 bases. This CDR3 has 13 residues. J lost 6 bases, V lost 2 bases, and 1 base had no gene match. Germline V CDR1 and CDR2: SGHNT, YYREEE (reference sequence). The CDR3: CASSFLAGNEQFF. In DNA, the CDR3 is TGTGCCAGCAGCTTCCTAGCGGGCAATGAGCAGTTCTTC.